This entry lists 19 T cell receptor beta chains sequenced from one sample in a study of T cell clones after liver transplantation. The data were produced by immunoSEQ multiplex PCR, yet TCRdb's version contains in-frame clones alone and is incomplete. Of about 85,000 clones in the sample, roughly 85% were seen once. The sample in question was CD4+ T cells from blood, obtained just over 45 months after liver transplant. These TCRs come from a human patient who received a liver transplant. Some T cells may arise from the graft donor.

CDR3 residues: CASGSDRGNTIYF. CDR3 nucleotide sequence: TGTGCTAGTGGTTCCGATCGTGGAAACACCATATATTTT. The chain couples TRBV12-5 to TRBJ1-3, with D unclear. This CDR3 is built from 13 residues. CDR1 and CDR2 (germline): LGHNT, FRNRAP. V gave up 4 bases and J gave up 3 bases, with 7 bases separating them.

The chain links TRBV12-5 to TRBJ2-5; TRBD1 is a possible D gene (5 bases). The CDR3 has 13 amino acids. Germline V lookup: CDR1 LGHNT, CDR2 FRNRAP. The V end was cut by 6 bases, the J end by 2 bases, with 10 bases between. This CDR3 is CASGLDTQETQYF. The CDR3 coding sequence is TGTGCTAGTGGCCTGGACACACAAGAGACCCAGTACTTC.

This chain links TRBV6-5 with TRBJ1-4; 7 bases are a match to TRBD1. The CDR3 has 15 residues. Germline CDR1 MNHEY, CDR2 SVGAGI. Trimming at V came to 2 bases and at J to 8 bases, leaving 8 bases not matched to a gene. CDR3 sequence (DNA): TGTGCCAGCAGTTACCAACGACAGGGTAACGAAAAACTGTTTTTT. Translating gives CASSYQRQGNEKLFF.

The chain uses TRBV5-1 and TRBJ1-1; D uncertain. The length of the CDR3 is 15 residues. Germline CDR1 reads SGHRS; CDR2 reads YFSETQ. The V end lost 0 bases, the J end lost 3 bases, and 12 bases lay between the germline ends. The CDR3 reads CASSLGSDGDTEAFF. CDR3 DNA sequence: TGCGCCAGCAGCTTGGGCAGCGACGGAGACACTGAAGCTTTCTTT.

This chain connects TRBV19 to TRBJ2-1, with unresolved D. CDR1 is LNHDA, CDR2 SQIVND, per germline (reference sequence). V was clipped by 7 bases and J by 9 bases, with 13 bases between them. This CDR3 is 12 amino acids long. This chain's CDR3 is CASMRLRGEQFF. CDR3 sequence (DNA): TGTGCCAGTATGCGCCTCCGAGGTGAGCAGTTCTTC.

The chain is built from TRBV5-1 and TRBJ2-3, with TRBD1 matching 12 bases. CDR3 length: 16 residues. V shed 4 bases and J 2 bases; nucleotides not matched to a gene: 5. Per the germline V gene, CDR1 is SGHRS and CDR2 is YFSETQ. In DNA form, the CDR3 reads TGCGCCAGCAGCCGGGGACAGGGGGCCAACACAGATACGCAGTATTTT. This gives the protein CASSRGQGANTDTQYF.

CDR3 in DNA: TGTGCCAGCACCATAAACACGGCCCCCTATGGCTACACCTTC. It encodes CASTINTAPYGYTF. The chain couples TRBV28 to TRBJ1-2; no clear D. Trimming left V 7 bases short and J 4 bases short, with 16 bases between. Germline V gene sequence: CDR1 MDHEN, CDR2 SYDVKM. This CDR3 has 14 residues.

The chain uses TRBV5-4 and TRBJ2-7; 11 bases match TRBD2. This CDR3 is 16 amino acids long. V trimming: 0 bases; J trimming: 3 bases; junction bases outside the gene matches: 5. From germline, CDR1 is SGHNT and CDR2 YYREEE (reference sequence). CDR3 sequence reads: CASSLGGTSGVYEQYF. The CDR3 coding sequence is TGTGCCAGCAGCTTGGGGGGGACTAGCGGAGTCTACGAGCAGTACTTC. Looking up the rest from reference TRBV5-4 and TRBJ2-7 gives the full variable domain: ETGVTQSPTHLIKTRGQQVTLRCSSQSGHNTVSWYQQALGQGPQFIFQYYREEENGRGNFPPRFSGLQFPNYSSELNVNALELDDSALYLCASSLGGTSGVYEQYFGPGTRLTVT.

V and J are TRBV9 and TRBJ2-3, with 10 bases fitting TRBD2. The germline CDR1 and CDR2 sequences are SGDLS and YYNGEE. CDR3 size: 18 residues. Trimming at V came to 0 bases and at J to 8 bases, leaving 15 bases not matched to a gene. CDR3 sequence: CASSVGLGLAGDGGTQYF. CDR3 sequence (DNA): TGTGCCAGCAGCGTAGGGCTAGGGCTAGCGGGAGACGGGGGTACGCAGTATTTT.

The V and J genes are TRBV14 and TRBJ1-1, with D possibly being TRBD1 (5 bases). This CDR3 comprises 14 residues. Germline V gives CDR1 SGHDN, CDR2 FVKESK. V was cut by 4 bases and J by 5 bases, with 14 bases left in between. The CDR3 DNA reads TGTGCCAGCAGCCGAGCGCAGGGTGGTACTGAAGCTTTCTTT. It yields the protein CASSRAQGGTEAFF.

This clone was counted a single time. V and J are TRBV6-1 and TRBJ2-7; TRBD2 might be the D (6 bases). This CDR3 has 14 amino acids. Germline V gives CDR1 MNHNS, CDR2 SASEGT. Trimming left V 11 bases short and J 7 bases short, with 24 bases between. CDR3 nucleotide sequence: TGTGCCGGTTCCGTGGGGCGGAGGGTGGGGGAGCAGTACTTC. Encoded protein: CAGSVGRRVGEQYF.

The V call is TRBV2, the J call TRBJ2-1; TRBD1 aligns across 7 bases. Germline CDR1 and CDR2: SNHLY and FYNNEI. Trimming removed 9 bases from V and 3 bases from J; junction bases left unmatched: 8. CDR3 length equals 14 residues. The chain's CDR3 is CARTRDSHYNEQFF. The CDR3 coding sequence is TGTGCCAGGACCCGGGACAGCCACTACAATGAGCAGTTCTTC.

This chain joins TRBV18 and TRBJ2-7; tentatively, D is TRBD1 or TRBD2 (5 bases each). From germline, CDR1 is KGHSH and CDR2 LQKENI. The ends were cut back, 0 bases at V and 3 bases at J, with 12 bases in the middle. CDR3 length equals 15 residues. CDR3 region: CASSPPPGPSYEQYF. CDR3 bases: TGTGCCAGCTCACCACCCCCGGGACCGAGCTACGAGCAGTACTTC.

The rearrangement links TRBV6-1 to TRBJ1-4, with D maybe TRBD1 (5 bases). The CDR3 runs 20 residues. Germline CDR1 is MNHNS and CDR2 is SASEGT. Trimming cost V 1 base and J 0 bases, with 21 bases left between them. The CDR3: CASSEVQGVGGAATNEKLFF. The CDR3 DNA is TGTGCCAGCAGTGAAGTTCAAGGAGTGGGAGGGGCAGCAACTAATGAAAAACTGTTTTTT.

This chain uses TRBV5-1 with TRBJ2-6; 8 nucleotides line up with TRBD1. Germline V gene sequence: CDR1 SGHRS, CDR2 YFSETQ. The CDR3 is made up of 17 amino acids. With V trimmed by 4 bases and J by 2 bases, 8 bases remained unmatched. The CDR3 nucleotides read TGCGCCAGCAGCCTGACAACGACAGGGGCTGGGGCCAACGTCCTGACTTTC. Its protein product is CASSLTTTGAGANVLTF.

There are a few counts of this clone. The chain carries TRBV11-2 and TRBJ2-3; D is ambiguous. Germline assignment: CDR1 SGHAT and CDR2 FQNNGV. The CDR3 runs to 15 residues. V lost 1 base and J 1 base, leaving 9 bases between the germline ends. For the CDR3, the DNA is TGTGCCAGCAGCTTAGGTCCCTTGGGCACAGATACGCAGTATTTT. It translates to CASSLGPLGTDTQYF.

This sequence joins TRBV6-6 and TRBJ1-4; D unclear. The germline V gene has CDR1 MNHNY and CDR2 SVGAGI (reference sequence). The CDR3 consists of 13 residues. The germline V and J ends were trimmed by 0 bases and 16 bases, with 15 bases remaining between them. CDR3: CASSYSNRNQGFF. In nucleotides, the CDR3 is TGTGCCAGCAGTTACTCGAATCGCAATCAAGGGTTTTTT.

This chain joins TRBV5-1 and TRBJ2-7; D might be TRBD1 or TRBD2, each matching 6 bases. The germline V and J ends were trimmed by 3 bases and 6 bases, with 16 bases remaining between them. CDR1 is SGHRS and CDR2 is YFSETQ in the germline V gene. The CDR3 has 14 residues. CDR3 DNA sequence: TGCGCCAGCAGCTCGCCCTCGGGGGCGGGCGAGCAGTACTTC. Amino acid sequence: CASSSPSGAGEQYF.

This clone was seen a single time. The chain combines TRBV18 with TRBJ1-4, with D uncertain. The CDR3 covers 13 residues. Looked up from germline, CDR1 is KGHSH and CDR2 is LQKENI. The V and J ends lost 1 base and 7 bases respectively, with 7 bases between them. The CDR3 DNA is TGTGCCAGCTCACCACAGGGAGGTGAAAAACTGTTTTTT. It yields the protein CASSPQGGEKLFF.